The rows below give T cell receptor beta chains drawn from one sample of a study of T cell responses to AZD1222 COVID-19 vaccine. TCRdb keeps only in-frame clones here, not all; method: immunoSEQ multiplex PCR. The repertoire holds about 37,000 clones, with about 88% as singletons. The input for sequencing was peripheral blood, taken on day 0 of AZD1222 vaccination. Receptors originate from an adult in good health. Each CDR3 is given with its conserved first and last residue. A D gene is named only where the DNA matches it firmly. The size of a clone is reported for some rows only, either as once, few or many, or as a class for expanded clones.

V gene	clone size	J gene	D gene	CDR3 DNA	CDR3 protein
TRBV6-4	NA	TRBJ2-1	TRBD2	TGTGCCAGCAGTGACGGACTAGCGGGAGGTGAGCAGTTCTTC	CASSDGLAGGEQFF
TRBV7-3	few	TRBJ1-2	NA	TGTGCCAGCAGCTCCCTGGGGGGGGATGGCTACACCTTC	CASSSLGGDGYTF
TRBV20-1	NA	TRBJ2-7	NA	TGCAGTGCTAACTACGAGCAGTACTTC	CSANYEQYF
TRBV6-4	NA	TRBJ2-6	NA	TGTGCCAGCAGTGACAGGGGAGCGGGGGCCAACGTCCTGACTTTC	CASSDRGAGANVLTF
TRBV7-9	NA	TRBJ1-5	NA	TGTGCCAGCAGCCCTCACGAGATACATCAGCCCCAGCATTTT	CASSPHEIHQPQHF
TRBV27	NA	TRBJ1-6	NA	TGTGCCAGCAGCCTAAGGCCTCGGGATAATTCACCCCTCCACTTT	CASSLRPRDNSPLHF
TRBV7-9	few	TRBJ1-5	NA	TGTGCCAGCAGCCCGACAGGCAATCAGCCCCAGCATTTT	CASSPTGNQPQHF
TRBV2	few	TRBJ1-1	NA	TGTGCCAGCAGTGAAGGCCTACTGGTGAACACTGAAGCTTTCTTT	CASSEGLLVNTEAFF
TRBV7-9	NA	TRBJ1-2	NA	TGTGCCAGCAGCTTATTCGGGGGGAGCAGGGGCTCTGATGGCTACACCTTC	CASSLFGGSRGSDGYTF
TRBV19	NA	TRBJ2-2	TRBD1	TGTGCCAGCAAAAACCGGGGACAGGGGCGAACCGGGGAGCTGTTTTTT	CASKNRGQGRTGELFF
TRBV7-9	NA	TRBJ1-3	NA	TGTGCCAGCAGCTTACCCACGGGGTCCGATGGAAACACCATATATTTT	CASSLPTGSDGNTIYF
TRBV28	NA	TRBJ2-7	NA	TGTGCCAGCAGTTCCGCCGCCACAGGTTTGGGCGAGCAGTACTTC	CASSSAATGLGEQYF
TRBV4-3	NA	TRBJ2-3	NA	TGCGCCAGCAGCCAAGATTTTCGGTCCACGGGGTCAGATACGCAGTATTTT	CASSQDFRSTGSDTQYF
TRBV7-3	NA	TRBJ2-2	NA	TGTGCCAGCAGCTTAACCCCTACCAGGGGGAACACCGGGGAGCTGTTTTTT	CASSLTPTRGNTGELFF
TRBV30	NA	TRBJ2-5	NA	TGTGCCTGGAGTGTACAACTAGTCGGACAGACCCAGTACTTC	CAWSVQLVGQTQYF
TRBV29-1	NA	TRBJ2-7	TRBD1	TGCAGCGCGAAACAGGGGGCTTCGGACGAGCAGTACTTC	CSAKQGASDEQYF
TRBV28	NA	TRBJ2-7	NA	TGTGCCAGCAGTTTACGCGTCCACTCCTACGAGCAGTACTTC	CASSLRVHSYEQYF
TRBV2	NA	TRBJ1-6	NA	TGTGCCAGCAAGGCGGCAGGGCTGAATAATTCACCCCTCCACTTT	CASKAAGLNNSPLHF
TRBV5-6	once	TRBJ1-2	TRBD1	TGTGCCAGCAGCCCGGAGACAGGGGTTAACTATGGCTACACCTTC	CASSPETGVNYGYTF
TRBV19	NA	TRBJ1-2	NA	TGTGCCAGTAGTATATCGATACAAATTTCGGACTATGGCTACACCTTC	CASSISIQISDYGYTF
TRBV7-2	NA	TRBJ2-2	NA	TGTGCCAGCAGCCTCGCCCGTCGGAACACCGGGGAGCTGTTTTTT	CASSLARRNTGELFF
TRBV19	NA	TRBJ2-1	TRBD2	TGTGCCAGTAGTATGAGGGCTAGCGGGTTCTCCTACAATGAGCAGTTCTTC	CASSMRASGFSYNEQFF
TRBV6-5	NA	TRBJ2-5	TRBD2	TGTGCCAGCAGCCTTAGCGGGATGGGAGAGACCCAGTACTTC	CASSLSGMGETQYF
TRBV7-7	few	TRBJ2-2	NA	TGTGCCAGCAGGAGACAGTCCGGGGAGCTGTTTTTT	CASRRQSGELFF
TRBV27	NA	TRBJ1-1	NA	TGTGCCAGCAGTTTAGGGCAGCGGGGGGAAGCTTTCTTT	CASSLGQRGEAFF
TRBV6-2/TRBV6-3	NA	TRBJ1-2	NA	TGTGCCAGCAGTCCCAGGCGGGGCTTTAACTATGGCTACACCTTC	CASSPRRGFNYGYTF
TRBV28	NA	TRBJ1-1	NA	TGTGCCAGCAGTTTACGCTGGAGGAGTCTGAACACTGAAGCTTTCTTT	CASSLRWRSLNTEAFF